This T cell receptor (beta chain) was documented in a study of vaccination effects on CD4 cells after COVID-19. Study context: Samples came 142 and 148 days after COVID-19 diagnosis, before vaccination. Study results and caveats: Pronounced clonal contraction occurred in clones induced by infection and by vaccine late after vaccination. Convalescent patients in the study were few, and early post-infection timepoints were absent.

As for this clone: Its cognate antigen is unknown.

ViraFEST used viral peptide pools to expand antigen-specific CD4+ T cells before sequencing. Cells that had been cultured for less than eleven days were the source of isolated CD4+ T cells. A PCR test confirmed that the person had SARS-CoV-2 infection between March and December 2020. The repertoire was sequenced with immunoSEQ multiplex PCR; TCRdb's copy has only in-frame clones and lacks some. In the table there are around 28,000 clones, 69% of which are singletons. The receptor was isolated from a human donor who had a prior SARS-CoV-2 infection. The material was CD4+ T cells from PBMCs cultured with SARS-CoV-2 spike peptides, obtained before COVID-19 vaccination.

CDR3 DNA: TGTGCCAGCAGCACCCGGACTAGCGGGTACAATGAGCAGTTCTTC. Encoded protein: CASSTRTSGYNEQFF. The rearrangement uses TRBV11-3 and TRBJ2-1, with 11 bases matching TRBD2. CDR3 length equals 15 residues. The germline CDR1 and CDR2 sequences are SGHNT and YENEEA. J was trimmed by 4 bases and V by 5 bases; bases with no gene match: 4. Drawing the rest from reference TRBV11-3 and TRBJ2-1, the complete variable domain is EAGVVQSPRYKIIEKKQPVAFWCNPISGHNTLYWYLQNLGQGPELLIRYENEEAVDDSQLPKDRFSAERLKGVDSTLKIQPAELGDSAVYLCASSTRTSGYNEQFFGPGTRLTVL.